This TCR beta chain was captured by sequencing in a study of blood T cell repertoires in COVID-19. V lost 7 bases, J lost 1 base, and 7 bases lay in between. The CDR3 sequence is 12 residues long. Data came from immunoSEQ multiplex PCR; TCRdb stores just in-frame clones and leaves some out. The data contain approximately 220,000 clones, about 85% of them singletons. Sequencing was carried out using peripheral blood. This sequence joins TRBV12-3 or TRBV12-4 and TRBJ1-1; D unclear. The sequence derives from a man aged 35-49 years with acute or convalescent COVID-19. Here the CDR3 reads CASNDRNTEAFF. In DNA, the CDR3 is TGTGCCAGCAATGATAGGAACACTGAAGCTTTCTTT.